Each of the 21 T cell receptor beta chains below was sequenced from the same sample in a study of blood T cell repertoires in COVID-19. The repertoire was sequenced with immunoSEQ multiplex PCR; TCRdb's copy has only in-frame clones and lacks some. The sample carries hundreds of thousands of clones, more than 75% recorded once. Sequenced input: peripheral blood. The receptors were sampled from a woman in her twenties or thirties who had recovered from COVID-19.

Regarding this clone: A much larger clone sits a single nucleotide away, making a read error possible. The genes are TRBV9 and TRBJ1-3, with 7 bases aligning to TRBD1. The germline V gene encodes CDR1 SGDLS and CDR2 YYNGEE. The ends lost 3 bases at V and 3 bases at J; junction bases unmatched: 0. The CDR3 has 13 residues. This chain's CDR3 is CASSGDSGNTIYF. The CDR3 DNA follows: TGTGCCAGCAGCGGGGACAGTGGAAACACCATATATTTT.

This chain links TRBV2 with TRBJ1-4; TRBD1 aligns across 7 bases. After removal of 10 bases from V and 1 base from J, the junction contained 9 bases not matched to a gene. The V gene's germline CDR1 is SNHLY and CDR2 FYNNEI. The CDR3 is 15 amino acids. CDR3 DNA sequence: TGTGCCAATAAACAGGGGCTTAGAACTAATGAAAAACTGTTTTTT. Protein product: CANKQGLRTNEKLFF. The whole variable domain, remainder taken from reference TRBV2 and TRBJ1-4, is EPEVTQTPSHQVTQMGQEVILRCVPISNHLYFYWYRQILGQKVEFLVSFYNNEISEKSEIFDDQFSVERPDGSNFTLKIRSTKLEDSAMYFCANKQGLRTNEKLFFGSGTQLSVL.

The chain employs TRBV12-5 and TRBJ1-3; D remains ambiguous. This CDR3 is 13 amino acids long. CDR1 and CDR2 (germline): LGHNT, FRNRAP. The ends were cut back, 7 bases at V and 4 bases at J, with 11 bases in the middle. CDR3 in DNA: TGTGCTAGTGCGGTCAGCGCAGGAAACACCATATATTTT. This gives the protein CASAVSAGNTIYF.

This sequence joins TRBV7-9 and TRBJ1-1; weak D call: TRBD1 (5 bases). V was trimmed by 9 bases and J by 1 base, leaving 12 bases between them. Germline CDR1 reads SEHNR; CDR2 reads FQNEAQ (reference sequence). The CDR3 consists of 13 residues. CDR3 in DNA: TGTGCCAGTAGCGACAGACGGAACACTGAAGCTTTCTTT. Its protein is CASSDRRNTEAFF.

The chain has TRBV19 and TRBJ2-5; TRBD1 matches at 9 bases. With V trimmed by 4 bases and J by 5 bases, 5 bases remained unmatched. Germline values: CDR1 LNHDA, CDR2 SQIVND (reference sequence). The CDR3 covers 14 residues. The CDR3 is CASSTGTGWETQYF. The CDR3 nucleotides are TGTGCCAGTAGTACTGGGACAGGGTGGGAGACCCAGTACTTC.

The CDR3: CATSRAATGNIQYF. CDR3 coding DNA: TGTGCCACCAGCAGAGCGGCCACGGGGAACATTCAGTACTTC. The chain couples TRBV15 to TRBJ2-4; maybe TRBD2 (5 bases). The CDR3 extends over 14 amino acids. Germline V gene lookup returns CDR1 LNHNV and CDR2 YYDKDF (reference sequence). Trimming pared 1 base from V and 7 bases from J, leaving 11 bases between.

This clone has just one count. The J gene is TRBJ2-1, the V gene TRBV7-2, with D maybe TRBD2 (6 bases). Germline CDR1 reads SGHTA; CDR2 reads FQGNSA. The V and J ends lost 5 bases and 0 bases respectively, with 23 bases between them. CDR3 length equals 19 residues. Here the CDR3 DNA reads TGTGCCAGCAGCCCTCGGGGTAGCGGAGCCATGAGCTCCTACAATGAGCAGTTCTTC. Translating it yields CASSPRGSGAMSSYNEQFF.

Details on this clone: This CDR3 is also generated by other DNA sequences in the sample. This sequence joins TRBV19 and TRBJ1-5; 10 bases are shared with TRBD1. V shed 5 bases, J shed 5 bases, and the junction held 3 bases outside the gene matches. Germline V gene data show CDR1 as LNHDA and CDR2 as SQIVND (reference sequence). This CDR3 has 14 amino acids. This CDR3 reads CASSPGTGDQPQHF. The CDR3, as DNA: TGTGCCAGTAGTCCTGGGACAGGGGATCAGCCCCAGCATTTT. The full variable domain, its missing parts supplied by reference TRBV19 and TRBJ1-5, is DGGITQSPKYLFRKEGQNVTLSCEQNLNHDAMYWYRQDPGQGLRLIYYSQIVNDFQKGDIAEGYSVSREKKESFPLTVTSAQKNPTAFYLCASSPGTGDQPQHFGDGTRLSIL.

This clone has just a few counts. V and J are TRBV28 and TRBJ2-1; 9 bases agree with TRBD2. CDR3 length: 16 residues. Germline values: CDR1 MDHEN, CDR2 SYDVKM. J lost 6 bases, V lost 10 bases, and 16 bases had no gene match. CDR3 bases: TGTGCCACCTGGGGCGGGAGGGCCTCGAACCCCAATGAGCAGTTCTTC. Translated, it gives CATWGGRASNPNEQFF.

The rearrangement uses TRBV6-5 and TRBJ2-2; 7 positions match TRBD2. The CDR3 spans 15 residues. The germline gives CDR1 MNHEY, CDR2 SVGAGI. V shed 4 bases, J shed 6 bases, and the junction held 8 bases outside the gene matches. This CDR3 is CASSSWEGGAGELFF. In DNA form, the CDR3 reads TGTGCCAGCAGTTCCTGGGAGGGAGGAGCCGGGGAGCTGTTTTTT.

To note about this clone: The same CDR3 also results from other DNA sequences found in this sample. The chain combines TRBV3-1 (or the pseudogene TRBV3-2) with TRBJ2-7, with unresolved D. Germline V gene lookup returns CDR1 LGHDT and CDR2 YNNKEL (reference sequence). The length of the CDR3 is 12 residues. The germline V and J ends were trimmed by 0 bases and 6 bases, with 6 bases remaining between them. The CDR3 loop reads CASSQDPGEQYF. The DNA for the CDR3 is TGTGCCAGCAGCCAAGATCCCGGCGAGCAGTACTTC.

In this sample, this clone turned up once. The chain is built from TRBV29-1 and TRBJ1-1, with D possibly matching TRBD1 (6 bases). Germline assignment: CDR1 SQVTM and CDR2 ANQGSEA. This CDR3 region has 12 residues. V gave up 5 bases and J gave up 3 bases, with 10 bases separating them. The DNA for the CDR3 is TGCAGCGTTCGCAGGGGAGACACTGAAGCTTTCTTT. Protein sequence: CSVRRGDTEAFF.

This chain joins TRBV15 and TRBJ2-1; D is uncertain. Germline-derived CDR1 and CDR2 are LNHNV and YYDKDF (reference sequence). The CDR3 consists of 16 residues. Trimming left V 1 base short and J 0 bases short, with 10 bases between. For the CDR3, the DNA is TGTGCCACCAGCAGAGGAGTACCGAGCTCCTACAATGAGCAGTTCTTC. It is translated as CATSRGVPSSYNEQFF.

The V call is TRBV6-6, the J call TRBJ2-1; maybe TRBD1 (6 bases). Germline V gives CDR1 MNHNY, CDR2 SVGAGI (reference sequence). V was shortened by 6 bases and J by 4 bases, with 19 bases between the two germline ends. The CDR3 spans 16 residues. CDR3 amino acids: CASRGTGTNTYNEQFF. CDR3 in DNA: TGTGCCAGCAGGGGAACCGGGACAAATACTTACAATGAGCAGTTCTTC.

The CDR3 region has the DNA TGTGCCAGCATCCGAGCGGGAGGGCCGTCGGGAGATACGCAGTATTTT. Amino acid sequence: CASIRAGGPSGDTQYF. This chain uses TRBV5-4 with TRBJ2-3; 10 bases agree with TRBD2. This CDR3 contains 16 residues. CDR1 SGHNT and CDR2 YYREEE come from the germline V gene (reference sequence). Germline trimming cut 6 bases from V and 5 bases from J; bases unmatched to any gene: 12.

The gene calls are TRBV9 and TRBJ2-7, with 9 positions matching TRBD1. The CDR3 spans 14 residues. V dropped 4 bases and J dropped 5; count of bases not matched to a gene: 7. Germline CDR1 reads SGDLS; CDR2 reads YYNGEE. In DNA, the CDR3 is TGTGCCAGCAGCTACGGACAGGGGCTTGACGAGCAGTACTTC. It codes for CASSYGQGLDEQYF. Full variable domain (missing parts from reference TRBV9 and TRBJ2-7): DSGVTQTPKHLITATGQRVTLRCSPRSGDLSVYWYQQSLDQGLQFLIQYYNGEERAKGNILERFSAQQFPDLHSELNLSSLELGDSALYFCASSYGQGLDEQYFGPGTRLTVT.

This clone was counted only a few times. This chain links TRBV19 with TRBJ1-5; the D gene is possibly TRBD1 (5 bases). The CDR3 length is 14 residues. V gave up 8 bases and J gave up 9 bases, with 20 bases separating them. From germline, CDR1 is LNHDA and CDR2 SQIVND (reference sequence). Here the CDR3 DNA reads TGTGCCAGTCAACCCTCTCAGGGTGGGCCGCCCCAGCATTTT. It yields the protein CASQPSQGGPPQHF.

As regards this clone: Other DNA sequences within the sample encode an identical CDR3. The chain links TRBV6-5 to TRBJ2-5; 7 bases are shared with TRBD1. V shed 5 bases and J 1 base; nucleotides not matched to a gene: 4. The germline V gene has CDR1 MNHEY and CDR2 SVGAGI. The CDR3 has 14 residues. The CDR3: CASSRGQSQETQYF. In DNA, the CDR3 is TGTGCCAGCAGTAGGGGACAGTCCCAAGAGACCCAGTACTTC.

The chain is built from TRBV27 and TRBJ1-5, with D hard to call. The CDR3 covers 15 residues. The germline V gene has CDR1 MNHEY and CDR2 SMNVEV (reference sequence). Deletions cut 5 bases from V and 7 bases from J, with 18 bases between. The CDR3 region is CASSNSGPAGQPQHF. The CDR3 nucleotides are TGTGCCAGCAGTAACTCGGGCCCCGCGGGACAGCCCCAGCATTTT.

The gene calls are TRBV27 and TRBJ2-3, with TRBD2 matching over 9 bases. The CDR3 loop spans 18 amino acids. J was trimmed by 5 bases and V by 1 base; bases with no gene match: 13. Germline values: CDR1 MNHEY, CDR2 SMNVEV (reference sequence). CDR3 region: CASSLFSNSGSRGDTQYF. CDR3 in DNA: TGTGCCAGCAGTTTATTCTCAAATAGCGGGAGTCGAGGAGATACGCAGTATTTT.

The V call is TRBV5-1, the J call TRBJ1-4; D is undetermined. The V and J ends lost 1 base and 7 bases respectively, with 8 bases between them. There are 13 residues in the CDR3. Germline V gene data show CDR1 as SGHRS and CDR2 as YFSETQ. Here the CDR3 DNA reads TGCGCCAGCAGCTTGCCCCGGGGTGAAAAACTGTTTTTT. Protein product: CASSLPRGEKLFF.